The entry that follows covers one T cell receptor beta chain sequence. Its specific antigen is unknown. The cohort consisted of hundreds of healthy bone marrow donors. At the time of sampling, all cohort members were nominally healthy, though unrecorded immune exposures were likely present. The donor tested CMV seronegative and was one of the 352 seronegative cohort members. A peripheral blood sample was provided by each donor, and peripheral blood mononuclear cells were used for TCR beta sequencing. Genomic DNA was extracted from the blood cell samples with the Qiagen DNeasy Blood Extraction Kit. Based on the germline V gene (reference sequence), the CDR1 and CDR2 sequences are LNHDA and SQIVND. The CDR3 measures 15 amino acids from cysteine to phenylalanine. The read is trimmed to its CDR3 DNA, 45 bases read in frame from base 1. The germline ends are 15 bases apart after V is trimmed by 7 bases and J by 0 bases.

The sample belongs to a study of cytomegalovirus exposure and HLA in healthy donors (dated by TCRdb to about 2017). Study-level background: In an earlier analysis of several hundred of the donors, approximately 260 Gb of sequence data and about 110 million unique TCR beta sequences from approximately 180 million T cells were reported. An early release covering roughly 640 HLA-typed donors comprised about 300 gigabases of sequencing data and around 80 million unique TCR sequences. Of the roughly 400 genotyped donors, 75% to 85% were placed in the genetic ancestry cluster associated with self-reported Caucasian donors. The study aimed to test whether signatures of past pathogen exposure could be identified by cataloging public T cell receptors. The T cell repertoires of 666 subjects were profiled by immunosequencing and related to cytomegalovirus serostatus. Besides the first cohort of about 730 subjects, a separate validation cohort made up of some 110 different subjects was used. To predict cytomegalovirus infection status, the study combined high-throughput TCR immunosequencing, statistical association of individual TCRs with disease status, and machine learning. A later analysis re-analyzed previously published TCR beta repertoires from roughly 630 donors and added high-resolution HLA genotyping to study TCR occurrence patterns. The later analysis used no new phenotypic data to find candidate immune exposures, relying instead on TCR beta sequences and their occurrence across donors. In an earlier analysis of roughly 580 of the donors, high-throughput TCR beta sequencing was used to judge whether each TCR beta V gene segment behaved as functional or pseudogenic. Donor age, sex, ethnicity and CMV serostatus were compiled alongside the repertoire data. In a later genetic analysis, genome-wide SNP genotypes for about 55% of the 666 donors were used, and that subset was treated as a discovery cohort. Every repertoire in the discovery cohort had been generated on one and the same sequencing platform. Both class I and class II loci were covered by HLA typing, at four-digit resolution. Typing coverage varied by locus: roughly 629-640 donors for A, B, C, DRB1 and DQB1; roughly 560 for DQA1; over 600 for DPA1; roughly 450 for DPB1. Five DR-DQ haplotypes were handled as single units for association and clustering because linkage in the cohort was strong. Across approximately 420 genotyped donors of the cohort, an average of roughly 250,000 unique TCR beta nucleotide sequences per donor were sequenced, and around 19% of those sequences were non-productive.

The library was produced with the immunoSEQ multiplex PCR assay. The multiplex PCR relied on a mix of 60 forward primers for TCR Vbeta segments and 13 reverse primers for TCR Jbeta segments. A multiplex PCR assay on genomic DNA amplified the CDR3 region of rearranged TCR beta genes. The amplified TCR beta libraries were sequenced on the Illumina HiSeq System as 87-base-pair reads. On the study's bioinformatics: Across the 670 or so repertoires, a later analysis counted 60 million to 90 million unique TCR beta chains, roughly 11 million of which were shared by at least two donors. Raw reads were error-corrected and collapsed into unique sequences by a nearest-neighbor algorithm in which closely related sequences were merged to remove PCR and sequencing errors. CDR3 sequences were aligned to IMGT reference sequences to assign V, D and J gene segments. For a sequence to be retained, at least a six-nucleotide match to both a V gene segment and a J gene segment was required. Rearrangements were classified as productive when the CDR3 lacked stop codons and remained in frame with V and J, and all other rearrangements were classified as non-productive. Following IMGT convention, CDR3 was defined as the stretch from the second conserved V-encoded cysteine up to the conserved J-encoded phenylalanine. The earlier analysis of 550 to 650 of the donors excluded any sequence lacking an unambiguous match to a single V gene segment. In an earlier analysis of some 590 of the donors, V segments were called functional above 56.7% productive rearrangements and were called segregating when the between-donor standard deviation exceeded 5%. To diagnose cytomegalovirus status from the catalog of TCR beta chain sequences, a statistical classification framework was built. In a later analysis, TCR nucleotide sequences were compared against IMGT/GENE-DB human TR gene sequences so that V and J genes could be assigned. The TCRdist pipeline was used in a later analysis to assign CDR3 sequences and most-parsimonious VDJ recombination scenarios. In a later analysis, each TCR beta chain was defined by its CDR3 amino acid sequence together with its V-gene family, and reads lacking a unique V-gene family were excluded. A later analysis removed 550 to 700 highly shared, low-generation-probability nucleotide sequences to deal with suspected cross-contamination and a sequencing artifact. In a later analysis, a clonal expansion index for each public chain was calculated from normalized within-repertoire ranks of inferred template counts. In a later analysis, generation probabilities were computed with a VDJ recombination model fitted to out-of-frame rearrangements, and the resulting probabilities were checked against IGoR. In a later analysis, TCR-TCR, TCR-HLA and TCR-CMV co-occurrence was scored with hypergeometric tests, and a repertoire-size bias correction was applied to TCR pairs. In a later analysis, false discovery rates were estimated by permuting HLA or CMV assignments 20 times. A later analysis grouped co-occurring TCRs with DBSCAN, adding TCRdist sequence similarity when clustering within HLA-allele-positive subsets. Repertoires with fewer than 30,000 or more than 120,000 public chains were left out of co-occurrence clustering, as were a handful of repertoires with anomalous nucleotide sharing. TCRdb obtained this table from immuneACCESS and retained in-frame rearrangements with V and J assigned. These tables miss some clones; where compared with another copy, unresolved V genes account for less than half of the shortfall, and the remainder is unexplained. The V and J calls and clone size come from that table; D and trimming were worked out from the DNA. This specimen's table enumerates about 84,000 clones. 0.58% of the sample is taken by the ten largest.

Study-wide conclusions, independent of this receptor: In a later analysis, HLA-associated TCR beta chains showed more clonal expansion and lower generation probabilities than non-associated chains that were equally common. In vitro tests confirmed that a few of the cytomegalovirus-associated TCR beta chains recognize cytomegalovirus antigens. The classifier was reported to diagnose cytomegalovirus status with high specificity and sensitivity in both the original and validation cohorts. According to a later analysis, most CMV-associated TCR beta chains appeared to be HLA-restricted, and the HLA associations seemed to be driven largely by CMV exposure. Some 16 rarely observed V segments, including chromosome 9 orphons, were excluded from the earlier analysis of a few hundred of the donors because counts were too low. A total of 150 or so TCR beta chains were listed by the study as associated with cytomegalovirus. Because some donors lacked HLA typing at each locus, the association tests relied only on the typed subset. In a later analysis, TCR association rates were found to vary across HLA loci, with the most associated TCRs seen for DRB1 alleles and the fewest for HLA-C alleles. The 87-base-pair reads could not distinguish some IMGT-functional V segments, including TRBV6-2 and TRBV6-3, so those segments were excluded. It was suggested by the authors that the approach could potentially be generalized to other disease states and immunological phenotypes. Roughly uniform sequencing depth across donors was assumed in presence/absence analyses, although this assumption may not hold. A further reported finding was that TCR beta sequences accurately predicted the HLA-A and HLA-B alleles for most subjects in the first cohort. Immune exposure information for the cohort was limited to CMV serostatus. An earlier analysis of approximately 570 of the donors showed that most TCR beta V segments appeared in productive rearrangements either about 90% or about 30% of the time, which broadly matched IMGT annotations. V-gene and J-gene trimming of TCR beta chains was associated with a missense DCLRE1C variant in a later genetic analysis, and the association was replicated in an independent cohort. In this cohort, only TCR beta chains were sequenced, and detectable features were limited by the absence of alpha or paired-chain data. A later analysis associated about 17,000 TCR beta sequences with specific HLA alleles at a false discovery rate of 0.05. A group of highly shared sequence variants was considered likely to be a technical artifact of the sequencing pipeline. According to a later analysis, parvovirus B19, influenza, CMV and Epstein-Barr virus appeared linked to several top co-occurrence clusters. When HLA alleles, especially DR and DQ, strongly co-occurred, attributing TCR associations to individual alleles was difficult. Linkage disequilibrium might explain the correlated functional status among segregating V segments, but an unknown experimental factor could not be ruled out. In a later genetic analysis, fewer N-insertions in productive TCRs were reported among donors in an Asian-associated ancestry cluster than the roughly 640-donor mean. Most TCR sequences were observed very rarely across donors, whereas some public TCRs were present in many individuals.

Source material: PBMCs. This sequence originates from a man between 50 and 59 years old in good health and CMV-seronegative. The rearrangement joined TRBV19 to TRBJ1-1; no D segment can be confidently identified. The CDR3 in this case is CASNEERDLNTEAFF. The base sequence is TGTGCCAGTAACGAAGAGCGGGATTTGAACACTGAAGCTTTCTTT.